This T cell receptor beta chain came from a study of shared clonotypes between healthy human individuals. Whole-study context: Each donor's CD4 naive and CD4 memory cells filled three plates apiece, CD8 naive two, and CD8 memory one.

General study findings and limits: Between several donors, naive CD4 clonotypes were shared at a level of about 5.3%.

The table came from immunoSEQ multiplex PCR; TCRdb's copy has only in-frame clones and leaves some out. Of hundreds of thousands of clones in the sample, over 95% were seen once. CD45RO-negative, CCR7-selected cells formed the naive CD8 fraction, which excluded terminally differentiated effector memory CD45RA+ cells. Participating donors were healthy, HIV-negative adults free of recent acute infections or vaccinations. With regard to this clone: Its antigen is unidentified.

The CDR3 is made up of 15 amino acids. Germline loops: CDR1 LNHDA, CDR2 SQIVND (reference sequence). With 5 bases removed from V and 0 bases from J, the gap between germline ends came to 11 bases. V is TRBV19 and J is TRBJ1-3, with D perhaps matching TRBD1 (6 bases). This TCR was recovered from a woman aged 25-40 years in good health. Source material: naive CD8+ T cells sorted from blood. CDR3 DNA sequence: TGTGCCAGTAGTTGGGGGCCGATCTCTGGAAACACCATATATTTT. As protein: CASSWGPISGNTIYF.